The TCR beta chain described here comes from a study of identical twins. Study-level findings and limits: Monozygotic twins shared more out-of-frame TCR alpha than recombination models predicted. Cord blood's abundant beta clonotypes had fewer insertions, unlike memory repertoires.

In this sample, this clonotype turned up a few times. What it binds is unknown. MiXCR, run by TCRdb on the 5' RACE reads, gives a single entry per CDR3 protein. The profile covers approximately 350,000 distinct CDR3 sequences, with 9% to 15% appearing a single time and more than 6% taken by the ten largest. The V gene's germline CDR1 is SEHNR and CDR2 FQNEAQ (reference sequence). V gave up 0 bases and J gave up 6 bases, with 6 bases separating them. The CDR3 runs to 12 residues. This sample also belongs to another study, concerning yellow fever vaccine responses in identical twins. That publication notes: Twins' vaccine T cell response reportedly gave the appearance of partial convergence and partial personalization.

This clonotype originated in a woman under 30 in good health. This chain joins TRBV7-9 and TRBJ2-7; D is unresolved. The sample taken for sequencing was CD8+ T cells sorted from blood. The CDR3 bases are TGTGCCAGCAGCTTAGCAGCTTCCGAGCAGTACTTC. The encoded protein is CASSLAASEQYF.